The next 20 T cell receptor beta chains were all read from a single sample in a study of T cell clones after liver transplantation. Method: immunoSEQ multiplex PCR; TCRdb's copy keeps in-frame clones and lacks some. The table records around 110,000 clones, approximately 90% of them present only once. Specimen: CD4+ T cells from blood, collected 12 months after liver transplant. Receptor source: a human patient who received a liver transplant. Some T cells may be the graft donor's.

The rearrangement joins TRBV5-1 to TRBJ2-5, with D tentatively TRBD2 (6 bases). V lost 4 bases to trimming and J lost 1 base, with 20 bases between them. The length of the CDR3 is 17 residues. Germline CDR1 SGHRS, CDR2 YFSETQ. CDR3 in DNA: TGCGCCAGCAGCCACGAGGCGCAGGGACTTTTCCAAGAGACCCAGTACTTC. Translated, it gives CASSHEAQGLFQETQYF. Complete variable domain (other parts from reference TRBV5-1 and TRBJ2-5): KAGVTQTPRYLIKTRGQQVTLSCSPISGHRSVSWYQQTPGQGLQFLFEYFSETQRNKGNFPGRFSGRQFSNSRSEMNVSTLELGDSALYLCASSHEAQGLFQETQYFGPGTRLLVL.

The rearrangement uses TRBV9 and TRBJ2-6; 10 bases line up with TRBD2. The V gene end was trimmed by 2 bases and the J gene end by 4 bases; junction bases not matched to a gene: 6. Germline V CDR1 and CDR2: SGDLS, YYNGEE. CDR3 length equals 17 residues. For the CDR3, the DNA is TGTGCCAGCAGCGTGAGCGGGAGGGCTGCAGGGGCCAACGTCCTGACTTTC. As protein: CASSVSGRAAGANVLTF.

This clone was counted between two and nine times. V usage is TRBV28 and J usage is TRBJ1-1, with 7 bases identical to TRBD1. This CDR3 comprises 14 residues. Germline CDR1 reads MDHEN; CDR2 reads SYDVKM. V shed 6 bases and J 1 base; nucleotides not matched to a gene: 5. CDR3 sequence reads: CASRGQKGNTEAFF. The CDR3 region has the DNA TGTGCCAGCAGGGGACAGAAGGGGAACACTGAAGCTTTCTTT. Supplemented by reference TRBV28 and TRBJ1-1, the full variable domain reads DVKVTQSSRYLVKRTGEKVFLECVQDMDHENMFWYRQDPGLGLRLIYFSYDVKMKEKGDIPEGYSVSREKKERFSLILESASTNQTSMYLCASRGQKGNTEAFFGQGTRLTVV.

The chain combines TRBV9 with TRBJ1-5; perhaps TRBD1 as D (5 bases). The CDR3 totals 15 residues. V was trimmed by 0 bases and J by 7 bases, leaving 14 bases between them. Germline CDR1 reads SGDLS; CDR2 reads YYNGEE. Written as DNA, the CDR3 is TGTGCCAGCAGCGTAGATTGGGGGAAGGACCAGCCCCAGCATTTT. Translating gives CASSVDWGKDQPQHF. The full variable domain, rest sourced from reference TRBV9 and TRBJ1-5, is DSGVTQTPKHLITATGQRVTLRCSPRSGDLSVYWYQQSLDQGLQFLIQYYNGEERAKGNILERFSAQQFPDLHSELNLSSLELGDSALYFCASSVDWGKDQPQHFGDGTRLSIL.

Concerning this clone: The CDR3 ends on some other residue instead of the conserved phenylalanine or tryptophan, so this is likely a read error. Because the CDR3's place on the DNA is in doubt, the DNA is left out and the CDR3 is given as listed by TCRdb. This CDR3 reads CASSKRGTRHL. The gene calls are TRBV21-1 and TRBJ2-7. TRBV21-1 is noted as a pseudogene. 11 amino acids form the CDR3, both terminal residues included.

The chain couples TRBV7-6 to TRBJ2-7; D is undetermined. V lost 0 bases, J lost 9 bases, and 12 bases lay in between. The CDR3 sequence is 13 residues long. Germline values: CDR1 SGHVS, CDR2 FNYEAQ. This CDR3 is CASSLAENKVQYF. For the CDR3, the DNA is TGTGCCAGCAGCTTAGCGGAAAACAAGGTGCAGTACTTC.

The chain recombines TRBV18 with TRBJ2-3, with 9 bases fitting TRBD2. V was clipped by 1 base and J by 4 bases; unmatched bases: 12. The CDR3 extends over 18 amino acids. Germline V lookup: CDR1 KGHSH, CDR2 LQKENI. The CDR3 bases are TGTGCCAGCTCACCACGTCCAACTGTAGCGGGAGTATCAGATACGCAGTATTTT. It encodes CASSPRPTVAGVSDTQYF. Looking up the rest from reference TRBV18 and TRBJ2-3 gives the full variable domain: NAGVMQNPRHLVRRRGQEARLRCSPMKGHSHVYWYRQLPEEGLKFMVYLQKENIIDESGMPKERFSAEFPKEGPSILRIQQVVRGDSAAYFCASSPRPTVAGVSDTQYFGPGTRLTVL.

The CDR3 loop is CASKQRRKTYEQYF. The CDR3 DNA follows: TGCGCCAGCAAACAACGCAGGAAGACCTACGAGCAGTACTTC. V usage is TRBV10-1 and J usage is TRBJ2-7; D uncertain. This CDR3 is 14 amino acids long. The germline CDR1 and CDR2 sequences are WNHNN and SYGVQD (reference sequence). The V and J ends lost 7 bases and 2 bases respectively, with 15 bases between them.

The genes are TRBV28 and TRBJ2-7; 7 nucleotides line up with TRBD1. Germline V lookup: CDR1 MDHEN, CDR2 SYDVKM. The CDR3 is made up of 15 amino acids. The junction had 10 bases not matched to a gene; V was cut back by 6 bases and J by 2 bases. The CDR3 sequence is CASSTGTAIPYEQYF. In nucleotides, the CDR3 is TGTGCCAGCAGCACCGGGACAGCAATTCCCTACGAGCAGTACTTC.

The J gene is TRBJ2-7, the V gene TRBV11-3; D is uncertain. The CDR3 extends over 12 amino acids. Germline CDR1 is SGHNT and CDR2 is YENEEA. Trimming removed 1 base from V and 3 bases from J, with 4 bases in between. The CDR3 DNA is TGTGCCAGCAGCTTAGGGATCTACGAGCAGTACTTC. It encodes CASSLGIYEQYF.

The CDR3 loop reads CASSPQNGYTF. The CDR3 bases are TGTGCCAGCAGCCCTCAGAATGGCTACACCTTC. The chain joins TRBV9 to TRBJ1-2, with no clear D. Trimming cost V 4 bases and J 6 bases, with 7 bases left between them. Germline V gene lookup returns CDR1 SGDLS and CDR2 YYNGEE. There are 11 residues in the CDR3.

The rearrangement uses TRBV10-2 and TRBJ2-7, with 10 bases fitting TRBD2. The V gene end was trimmed by 7 bases and the J gene end by 6 bases; junction bases not matched to a gene: 9. The CDR3 contains 14 residues. CDR1 WSHSY and CDR2 SAAADI come from the germline V gene. Written as DNA, the CDR3 is TGCGCCAGCACCCTAGCGGGAGTGTTAAGCGAGCAGTACTTC. This encodes CASTLAGVLSEQYF.

V is TRBV2 and J is TRBJ1-2; D gene unclear. CDR3 length equals 15 residues. Germline loops: CDR1 SNHLY, CDR2 FYNNEI. Trimming removed 3 bases from V and 4 bases from J, with 15 bases in between. The CDR3: CASSDGFPGLYGYTF. The CDR3 bases are TGTGCCAGCAGTGACGGGTTTCCCGGGCTCTATGGCTACACCTTC.

A remark on this clone: Compared with germline, one end of the junction differs, possibly owing to a read error. The CDR3 loop is CASSLAVSSYNEQFF. The CDR3 coding sequence is TGTGCTAGCAGCTTAGCGGTAAGCTCCTACAATGAGCAGTTCTTC. The rearrangement uses TRBV7-7 and TRBJ2-1, with D maybe TRBD2 (6 bases). Germline V CDR1 and CDR2: SSHAT, FNYEAQ (reference sequence). The CDR3 contains 15 residues.

This chain uses TRBV28 with TRBJ2-7; 11 bases are shared with TRBD2. The V segment lost 5 bases and the J segment 9 bases; nucleotides outside the gene matches: 12. The germline V gene encodes CDR1 MDHEN and CDR2 SYDVKM. The CDR3 length is 15 residues. CDR3 amino acids: CASSTFSGRAGGQYF. CDR3 in DNA: TGTGCCAGCAGTACCTTTAGCGGGAGGGCCGGTGGGCAGTACTTC.

This chain uses TRBV10-3 with TRBJ2-7; D gene uncertain. This CDR3 spans 12 amino acids. In germline, CDR1 is ENHRY, CDR2 SYGVKD. V was cut by 2 bases and J by 4 bases, with 6 bases left in between. The CDR3 loop is CAISEKGYEQYF. The CDR3 DNA follows: TGTGCCATCAGTGAGAAGGGTTACGAGCAGTACTTC.

The chain is built from TRBV11-3 and TRBJ1-4; D is unresolved. Germline V CDR1 and CDR2: SGHNT, YENEEA. Trimming removed 1 base at V and 2 bases at J, with 8 bases between. CDR3 length: 15 residues. CDR3 coding DNA: TGTGCCAGCAGCTTAGTCTCGGGGACTAATGAAAAACTGTTTTTT. Protein: CASSLVSGTNEKLFF.

The chain uses TRBV6-1 and TRBJ2-5; 9 nucleotides align to TRBD1. The J segment lost 2 bases and the V segment lost 6 bases, leaving 4 bases of the junction unmatched. CDR3 length equals 14 residues. Germline-derived CDR1 and CDR2 are MNHNS and SASEGT. The CDR3 region is CASSRDRAQETQYF. The DNA of the CDR3 is TGTGCCAGCAGCAGGGACAGGGCTCAAGAGACCCAGTACTTC.

The chain has TRBV15 and TRBJ1-2; no definite D call. Per germline, CDR1 LNHNV and CDR2 YYDKDF (reference sequence). V was cut by 0 bases and J by 2 bases, with 7 bases left in between. The CDR3 consists of 14 residues. CDR3 sequence reads: CATSRDRPNYGYTF. CDR3 DNA sequence: TGTGCCACCAGCAGAGATCGACCAAACTATGGCTACACCTTC. Filled out from reference TRBV15 and TRBJ1-2, the complete variable domain reads DAMVIQNPRYQVTQFGKPVTLSCSQTLNHNVMYWYQQKSSQAPKLLFHYYDKDFNNEADTPDNFQSRRPNTSFCFLDIRSPGLGDTAMYLCATSRDRPNYGYTFGSGTRLTVV.

With regard to this clone: Other DNA sequences in this sample translate to the same CDR3. The chain couples TRBV7-2 to TRBJ2-7; perhaps TRBD2 as D (5 bases). Germline CDR1 SGHTA, CDR2 FQGNSA. V was cut by 2 bases and J by 0 bases, with 5 bases left in between. This CDR3 has 13 residues. As DNA, the CDR3 is TGTGCCAGCAGCTTAAGCGGCTCCTACGAGCAGTACTTC. Its translation: CASSLSGSYEQYF.